Shown below are 4 T cell receptor beta chains from a single sample sequenced in a study of tumor-infiltrating lymphocytes in localized non-small cell lung cancer. Sequencing was performed with immunoSEQ multiplex PCR; in TCRdb, only in-frame clones are kept and a portion is missing. The data contain about 24,000 clones, about three fifths of them seen just once; the ten biggest clones take up under 7%. The sample was lung tumor tissue. The receptors were sampled from a human donor with non-small cell lung cancer.

This clone rates as medium-sized. The chain carries TRBV5-1 and TRBJ2-1, with 8 nucleotides matching TRBD1. Trimming cost V 4 bases and J 7 bases; bases outside gene matches: 4. The CDR3 contains 13 residues. Germline lookup yields CDR1 SGHRS and CDR2 YFSETQ. As DNA, the CDR3 is TGCGCCAGCAGCCCCGGACAGGGTAATGAGCAGTTCTTC. Protein sequence: CASSPGQGNEQFF.

In its sample, this clone was seen once. V usage is TRBV5-1 and J usage is TRBJ2-1, with D perhaps TRBD1 or TRBD2 (5 bases each). The CDR3 extends over 15 amino acids. The germline V and J ends were trimmed by 4 bases and 8 bases, with 19 bases remaining between them. Germline V gives CDR1 SGHRS, CDR2 YFSETQ. CDR3 DNA: TGCGCCAGCAGCCCGGGACCGCACTCTCCCGATGAGCAGTTCTTC. This codes for CASSPGPHSPDEQFF.

The chain is built from TRBV28 and TRBJ1-1; no clear D. Germline lookup yields CDR1 MDHEN and CDR2 SYDVKM. The V and J ends lost 3 bases and 7 bases respectively, with 6 bases between them. CDR3 size: 11 residues. For the CDR3, the DNA is TGTGCCAGCAGTTTTAAAGGTGAAGCTTTCTTT. Protein: CASSFKGEAFF.

The V call is TRBV19, the J call TRBJ2-2; D perhaps matches TRBD1 (6 bases). Trimming removed 3 bases from V and 2 bases from J, with 16 bases in between. The length of the CDR3 is 17 residues. Germline V gene sequence: CDR1 LNHDA, CDR2 SQIVND (reference sequence). The CDR3 spells CASSILETGVNTGELFF. Written as DNA, the CDR3 is TGTGCCAGTAGTATCCTGGAGACAGGTGTTAACACCGGGGAGCTGTTTTTT.